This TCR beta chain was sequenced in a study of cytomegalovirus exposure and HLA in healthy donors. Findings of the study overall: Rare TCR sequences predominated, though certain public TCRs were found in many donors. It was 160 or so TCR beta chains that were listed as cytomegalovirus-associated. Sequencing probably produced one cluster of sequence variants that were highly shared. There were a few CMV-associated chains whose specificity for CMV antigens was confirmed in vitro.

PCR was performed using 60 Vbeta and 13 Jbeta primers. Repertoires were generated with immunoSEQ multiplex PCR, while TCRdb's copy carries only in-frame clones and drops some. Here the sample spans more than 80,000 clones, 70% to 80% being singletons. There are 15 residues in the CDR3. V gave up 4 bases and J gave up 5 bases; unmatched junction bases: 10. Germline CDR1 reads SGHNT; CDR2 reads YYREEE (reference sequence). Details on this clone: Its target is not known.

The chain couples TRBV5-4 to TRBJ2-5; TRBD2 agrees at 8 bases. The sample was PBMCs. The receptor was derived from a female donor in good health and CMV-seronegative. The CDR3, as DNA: TGTGCCAGCAGCGCGGGAAGCGGGAGCCGGGAGACCCAGTACTTC. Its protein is CASSAGSGSRETQYF.